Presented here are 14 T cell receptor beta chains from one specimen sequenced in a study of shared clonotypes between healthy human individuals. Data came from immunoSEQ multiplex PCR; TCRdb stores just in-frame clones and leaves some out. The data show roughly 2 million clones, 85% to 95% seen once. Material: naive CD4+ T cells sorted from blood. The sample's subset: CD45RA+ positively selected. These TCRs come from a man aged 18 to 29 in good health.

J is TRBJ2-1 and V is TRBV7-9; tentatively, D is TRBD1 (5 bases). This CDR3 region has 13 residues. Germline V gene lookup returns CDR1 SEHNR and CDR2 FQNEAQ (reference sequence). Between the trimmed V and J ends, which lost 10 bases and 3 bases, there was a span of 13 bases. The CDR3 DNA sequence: TGTGCCACCGACCGACAGCTCTACAATGAGCAGTTCTTC. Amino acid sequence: CATDRQLYNEQFF. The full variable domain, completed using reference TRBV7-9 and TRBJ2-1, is DTGVSQNPRHKITKRGQNVTFRCDPISEHNRLYWYRQTLGQGPEFLTYFQNEAQLEKSRLLSDRFSAERPKGSFSTLEIQRTEQGDSAMYLCATDRQLYNEQFFGPGTRLTVL.

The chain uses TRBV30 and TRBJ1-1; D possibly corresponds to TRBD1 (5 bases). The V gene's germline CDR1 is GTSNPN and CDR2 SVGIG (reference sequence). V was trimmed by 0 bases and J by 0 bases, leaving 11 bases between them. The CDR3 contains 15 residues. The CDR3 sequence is CAWSVSGTLNTEAFF. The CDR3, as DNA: TGTGCCTGGAGTGTATCAGGGACTCTGAACACTGAAGCTTTCTTT.

CDR3 sequence (DNA): TGTGCCTGGAGCGCTACGGGATTCAACTATGGCTACACCTTC. It translates to CAWSATGFNYGYTF. The chain employs TRBV30 and TRBJ1-2; D remains unclear. V was trimmed by 3 bases and J by 2 bases, leaving 13 bases between them. The CDR3 spans 14 residues. Germline V CDR1 and CDR2: GTSNPN, SVGIG (reference sequence).

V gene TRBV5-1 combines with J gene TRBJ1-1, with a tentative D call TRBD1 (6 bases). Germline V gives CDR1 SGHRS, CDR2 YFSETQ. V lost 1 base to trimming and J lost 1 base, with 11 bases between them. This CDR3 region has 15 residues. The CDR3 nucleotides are TGCGCCAGCAGCTTGTCTGGGGGCGCGAACACTGAAGCTTTCTTT. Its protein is CASSLSGGANTEAFF.

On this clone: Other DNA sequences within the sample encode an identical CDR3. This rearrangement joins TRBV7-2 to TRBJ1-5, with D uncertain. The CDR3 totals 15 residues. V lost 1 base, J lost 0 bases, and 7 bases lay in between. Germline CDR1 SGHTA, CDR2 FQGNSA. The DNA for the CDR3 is TGTGCCAGCAGCTTAGACAGAAATAGCAATCAGCCCCAGCATTTT. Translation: CASSLDRNSNQPQHF.

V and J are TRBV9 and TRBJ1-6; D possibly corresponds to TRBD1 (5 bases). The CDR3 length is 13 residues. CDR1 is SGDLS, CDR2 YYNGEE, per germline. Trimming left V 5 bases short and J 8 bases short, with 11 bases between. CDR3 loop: CASRRGMDSPLHF. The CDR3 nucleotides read TGTGCCAGCAGGCGGGGGATGGATTCACCCCTCCACTTT.

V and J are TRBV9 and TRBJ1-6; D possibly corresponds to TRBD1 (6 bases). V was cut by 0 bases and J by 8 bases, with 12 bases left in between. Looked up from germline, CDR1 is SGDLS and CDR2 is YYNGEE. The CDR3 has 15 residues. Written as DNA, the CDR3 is TGTGCCAGCAGCGTAGTCGACAGGAAGGATTCACCCCTCCACTTT. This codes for CASSVVDRKDSPLHF.

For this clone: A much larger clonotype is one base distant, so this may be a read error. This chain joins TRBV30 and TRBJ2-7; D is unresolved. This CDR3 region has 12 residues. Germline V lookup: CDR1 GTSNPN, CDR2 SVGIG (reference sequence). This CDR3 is CAWTGSSCEQYF. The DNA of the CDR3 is TGTGCCTGGACAGGTAGCTCCTGCGAGCAGTACTTC.

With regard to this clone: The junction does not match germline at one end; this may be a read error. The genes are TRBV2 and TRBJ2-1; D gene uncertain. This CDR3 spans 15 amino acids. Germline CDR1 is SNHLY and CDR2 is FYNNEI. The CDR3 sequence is CASSEFPESWSGPVF. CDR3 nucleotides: TGTGCCAGCAGTGAATTCCCCGAATCGTGGTCAGGCCCGGTCTTC.

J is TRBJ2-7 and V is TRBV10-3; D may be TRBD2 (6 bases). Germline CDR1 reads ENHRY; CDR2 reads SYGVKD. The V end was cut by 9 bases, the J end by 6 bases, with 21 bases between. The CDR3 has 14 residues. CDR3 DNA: TGTGCCATGCGGCCGGGACTGATAGAAACCGAGCAGTACTTC. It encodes CAMRPGLIETEQYF.

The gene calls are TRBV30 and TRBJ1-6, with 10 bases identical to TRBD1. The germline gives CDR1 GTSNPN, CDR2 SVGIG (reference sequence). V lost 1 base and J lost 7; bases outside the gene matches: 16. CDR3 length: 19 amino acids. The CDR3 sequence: CAWSALTGTGVSWNSPLHF. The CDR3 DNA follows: TGTGCCTGGAGTGCCTTGACCGGGACAGGGGTTTCGTGGAATTCACCCCTCCACTTT.

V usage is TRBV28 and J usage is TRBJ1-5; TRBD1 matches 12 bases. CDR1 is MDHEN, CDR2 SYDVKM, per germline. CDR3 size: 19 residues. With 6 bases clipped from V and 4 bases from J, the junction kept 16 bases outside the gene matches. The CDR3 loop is CASRHRDRGPSAFNQPQHF. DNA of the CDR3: TGTGCCAGCAGACACCGGGACAGGGGGCCCTCTGCCTTTAATCAGCCCCAGCATTTT.

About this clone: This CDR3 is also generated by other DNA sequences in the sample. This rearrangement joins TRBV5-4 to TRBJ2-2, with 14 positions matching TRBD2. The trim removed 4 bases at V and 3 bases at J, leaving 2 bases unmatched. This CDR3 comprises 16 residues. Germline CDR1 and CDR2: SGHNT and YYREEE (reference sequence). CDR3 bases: TGTGCCAGCAGCCTGGGACTAGCGGGAGACACCGGGGAGCTGTTTTTT. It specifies CASSLGLAGDTGELFF.

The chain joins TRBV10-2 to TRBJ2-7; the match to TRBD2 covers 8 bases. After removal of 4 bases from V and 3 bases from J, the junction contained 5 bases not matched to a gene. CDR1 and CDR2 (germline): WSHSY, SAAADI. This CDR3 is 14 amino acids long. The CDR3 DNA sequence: TGCGCCAGCAGTGTACCTGGGACTAGCTACGAGCAGTACTTC. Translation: CASSVPGTSYEQYF.